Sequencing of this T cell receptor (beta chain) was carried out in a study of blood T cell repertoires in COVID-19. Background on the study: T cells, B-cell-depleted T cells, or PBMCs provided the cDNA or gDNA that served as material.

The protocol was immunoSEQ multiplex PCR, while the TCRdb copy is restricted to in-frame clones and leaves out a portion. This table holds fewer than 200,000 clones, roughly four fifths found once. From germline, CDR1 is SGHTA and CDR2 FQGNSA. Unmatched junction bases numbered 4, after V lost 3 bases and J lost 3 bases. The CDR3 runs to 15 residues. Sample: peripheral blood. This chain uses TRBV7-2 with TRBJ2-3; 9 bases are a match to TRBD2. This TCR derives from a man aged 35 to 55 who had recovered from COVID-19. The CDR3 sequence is CASSLAGGPTDTQYF. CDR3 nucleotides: TGTGCCAGCAGCTTGGCGGGGGGGCCAACAGATACGCAGTATTTT.